This TCR beta chain comes out of a study of blood T cell repertoires in COVID-19. The CDR3 runs 15 residues. V gave up 4 bases and J gave up 4 bases; unmatched junction bases: 7. Germline values: CDR1 LNHDA, CDR2 SQIVND (reference sequence). Clones were sequenced by immunoSEQ multiplex PCR, and TCRdb holds only the in-frame ones, with some missing. Of around 250,000 clones in the sample, 85% to 90% were seen once. The V gene is TRBV19, the J gene TRBJ2-7; 10 bases map to TRBD1. The sequenced sample consisted of peripheral blood. This TCR was sampled from a woman between 55 and 75 years old with COVID-19, enrolled during active disease. CDR3 nucleotides: TGTGCCAGTAGTAGCGGCCGGGACAGGGGTTACGAGCAGTACTTC. Translation gives CASSSGRDRGYEQYF.